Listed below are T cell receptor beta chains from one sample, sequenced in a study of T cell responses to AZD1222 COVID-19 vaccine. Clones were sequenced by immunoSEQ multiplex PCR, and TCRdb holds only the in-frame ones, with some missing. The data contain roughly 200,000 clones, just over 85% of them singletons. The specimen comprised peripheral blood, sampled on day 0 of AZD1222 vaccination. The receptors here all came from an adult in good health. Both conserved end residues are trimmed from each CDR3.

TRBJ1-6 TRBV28 ASSRHETGNSPLH
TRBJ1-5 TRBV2 ASSNDREQDQPQH
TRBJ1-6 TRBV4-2 ASSQQSSYNSPLH
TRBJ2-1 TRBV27 ASSQTASYEQF
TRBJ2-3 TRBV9 ASSKGTDTQY
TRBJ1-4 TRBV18 ASSLRQGANEKLF
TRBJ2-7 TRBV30 AWSVQGWEQY
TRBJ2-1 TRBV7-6 ASSSSRAEQF
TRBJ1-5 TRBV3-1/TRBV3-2 ASSQDRVGDNQPQH
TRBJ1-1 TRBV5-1 ASSLMRQGVDAF
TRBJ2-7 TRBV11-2 ASSWDRAYEQY
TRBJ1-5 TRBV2 ASLFAGQLDQPQH
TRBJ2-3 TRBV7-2 ASSPQRGGSDTQY
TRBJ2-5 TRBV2 ASTSGTGWETQY
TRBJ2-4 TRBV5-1 ASSLKNPGQGNIQY
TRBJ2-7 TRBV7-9 ASSSLSYEQY
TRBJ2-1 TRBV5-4 ASSLGGGYEQF
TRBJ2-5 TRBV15 ATSRDLRAETQY
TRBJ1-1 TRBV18 ASSRGQALNTEAF
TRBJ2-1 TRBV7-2 ASSLGGNPYNEQF
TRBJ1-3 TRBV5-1 ASHPGETAGNTIY
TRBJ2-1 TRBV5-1 ASSRQGGNEQF
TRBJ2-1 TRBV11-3 ASSFRANEQF
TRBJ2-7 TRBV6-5 ASSPSPGHHEQY